Reported below is one TCR beta chain. This clone was found once. No antigen is known for it. The input lacks base qualities; no much larger clone sits a single base away. As encoded in the germline V gene (reference sequence), CDR1 is MNHEY while CDR2 is SMNVEV. V loses 6 bases of germline sequence and J loses 6 bases, and the interval between the two ends is 13 bases. The CDR3 holds 13 amino acids from the cysteine to the phenylalanine. Only the CDR3 part of the read is kept: 39 bases, read in frame from the first base. The time point label, as the study defines it: baseline before first vaccination. Vaccinee samples were obtained from the UK trials COV001 and COV002, which included a single-blind randomized controlled phase 2/3 trial of AZD1222 (ChAdOx1 nCoV-19) in healthy adults. Trial participant PBMC samples were collected at day 0 and day 28 after the second dose for TCRbeta chain sequencing.

These data are taken from a study of T cell responses to AZD1222 COVID-19 vaccine (dated by TCRdb to 2020 to 2023). About the investigation overall: AZD1222 recipients whose second dose came at about 4 weeks and those whose second dose came at about 12 weeks were combined into one group, since spike-specific TCR depth and breadth did not differ between the two schedules. A total of 230 to 250 trial participants underwent TCR sequencing, of whom some 210 received two doses of AZD1222 and some 25 received two doses of the MenACWY control vaccine. Trial participants were enrolled by age into 18-55, 56-69 and 70-plus year subgroups, with around 150, 28 and 57 TCR-sequenced participants respectively. Broad study findings and their caveats: CD4 TCRs associated with the vaccine covered the entire spike protein, and the dominant responses were in regions 160-218 and 743-854. Conclusions about previously exposed vaccinees are limited, since just five to seven AZD1222 recipients were seropositive for SARS-CoV-2 at baseline. Nearly half of unique spike-specific TCRs reportedly recognized epitopes outside regions mutated in the B.1.351 and B.1.1.7 variants. In the small 56-69-year group, the increase in depth fell short of significance, most likely because of low power. Spike-specific TCR breadth and depth rose significantly after two AZD1222 doses compared with day 0 and with MenACWY recipients. Participants were mostly white British and included more females than males, and it was suggested by the authors that clonal diversity may have been underestimated. Because no samples from the day 14 peak response were available, repertoires could be characterized only after the peak T cell response.

The CDR3 regions of human TCRbeta chains were subjected to immunosequencing. The study's processing was this. TCRs in the repertoires were matched against a reference library of SARS-CoV-2-specific TCRs that had been generated with the MIRA antigen-specificity platform. Breadth meant the fraction of unique TCRs that were SARS-CoV-2-associated, whereas depth meant the fraction of total T cells that were SARS-CoV-2-associated. Using the MIRA data, each spike-specific TCR was assigned both to the spike region to which the TCR was reactive and to a CD4 or CD8 class. Log10-transformed breadth and depth values were compared by one-way ANOVA with Sidak's multiple comparisons tests. This immuneACCESS table, as held by TCRdb, lists in-frame sequences with V and J called but not all clones. Of the missing ones, under half trace to an unresolved V gene in checked studies; the others have no known cause. V and J calls and clone size come straight from that table; D and trimming were deduced from the DNA. A total of around 200,000 clones appear in this sample, roughly 88% of them only once. Of the sample, more than 0.75% is held by the ten largest clones.

The source material was peripheral blood, sampled on day 0 of AZD1222 vaccination. The sequence came from an adult in good health. In this chain, TRBV27 is recombined with TRBJ2-3, and the D gene may be TRBD1, 5 bases matching. CDR3 protein: CASSWTQRDTQYF. DNA sequence: TGTGCCAGCAGCTGGACACAACGTGATACGCAGTATTTT.